Included here is one T cell receptor beta chain sequence, with context. Its antigen is unidentified. This CDR3 is 15 amino acids long. Germline V CDR1 and CDR2: SGHRS, YFSETQ. J gave up 6 bases and V 2 bases, and 8 bases lay outside the gene matches. Repertoires were generated with immunoSEQ multiplex PCR, while TCRdb's copy carries only in-frame clones and drops some. The sample includes 85,000 to 130,000 clones, roughly 90% seen only once; the top ten take about 4.9%. This specimen comes from a study of T cell responses to AZD1222 COVID-19 vaccine. Whole-study context: Researchers grouped second doses given at about 4 or about 12 weeks into one pool. Overall study findings and caveats: At 160-218 and 743-854, vaccine-associated CD4 TCRs were dominant, and they spanned spike. Donors were mostly white British, more females; clonal diversity possibly underestimated.

V is TRBV5-1 and J is TRBJ1-2; TRBD1 matches 9 bases. The clonotype comes from an adult in good health. The material sequenced was peripheral blood, taken on day 0 of AZD1222 vaccination. CDR3 protein: CASSLPGQGVHGYTF. The CDR3 DNA sequence: TGCGCCAGCAGCTTACCGGGACAGGGTGTTCATGGCTACACCTTC.